The text below deals with one T cell receptor (beta chain). CDR1 LNHDA and CDR2 SQIVND come from the germline V gene (reference sequence). CDR3 size: 13 residues. V gave up 5 bases and J gave up 4 bases, with 12 bases separating them. Assay used: immunoSEQ multiplex PCR; TCRdb lists only in-frame clones, some missing. The sample comprises 120,000 or so clones, 80% to 95% of which are singletons, and approximately 1% rests with the top ten. The data belong to a study of T cell responses to AZD1222 COVID-19 vaccine. This receptor was taken from an adult in good health. The specimen comprised peripheral blood, sampled on day 0 of AZD1222 vaccination. The J gene is TRBJ2-7, the V gene TRBV19; weak D call: TRBD1 (6 bases). The CDR3 reads CASSFTTGYEQYF. In nucleotides, the CDR3 is TGTGCCAGTAGTTTCACTACAGGGTACGAGCAGTACTTC.